Detailed here is one T cell receptor (beta chain). The data originate from a study of T cell responses to AZD1222 COVID-19 vaccine. TCRdb keeps only in-frame clones here, not all; method: immunoSEQ multiplex PCR. The data contain roughly 120,000 clones, roughly nine tenths of them singletons. Germline V gene sequence: CDR1 GTSNPN, CDR2 SVGIG (reference sequence). CDR3 length: 13 amino acids. The ends were cut back, 3 bases at V and 2 bases at J, with 7 bases in the middle. The chain joins TRBV30 to TRBJ1-4; D gene unclear. Sequenced here: peripheral blood, sampled on day 0 of AZD1222 vaccination. This clonotype was sampled from an adult in good health. This CDR3 is CAWRYPTNEKLFF. Written as DNA, the CDR3 is TGTGCCTGGAGGTATCCCACTAATGAAAAACTGTTTTTT.